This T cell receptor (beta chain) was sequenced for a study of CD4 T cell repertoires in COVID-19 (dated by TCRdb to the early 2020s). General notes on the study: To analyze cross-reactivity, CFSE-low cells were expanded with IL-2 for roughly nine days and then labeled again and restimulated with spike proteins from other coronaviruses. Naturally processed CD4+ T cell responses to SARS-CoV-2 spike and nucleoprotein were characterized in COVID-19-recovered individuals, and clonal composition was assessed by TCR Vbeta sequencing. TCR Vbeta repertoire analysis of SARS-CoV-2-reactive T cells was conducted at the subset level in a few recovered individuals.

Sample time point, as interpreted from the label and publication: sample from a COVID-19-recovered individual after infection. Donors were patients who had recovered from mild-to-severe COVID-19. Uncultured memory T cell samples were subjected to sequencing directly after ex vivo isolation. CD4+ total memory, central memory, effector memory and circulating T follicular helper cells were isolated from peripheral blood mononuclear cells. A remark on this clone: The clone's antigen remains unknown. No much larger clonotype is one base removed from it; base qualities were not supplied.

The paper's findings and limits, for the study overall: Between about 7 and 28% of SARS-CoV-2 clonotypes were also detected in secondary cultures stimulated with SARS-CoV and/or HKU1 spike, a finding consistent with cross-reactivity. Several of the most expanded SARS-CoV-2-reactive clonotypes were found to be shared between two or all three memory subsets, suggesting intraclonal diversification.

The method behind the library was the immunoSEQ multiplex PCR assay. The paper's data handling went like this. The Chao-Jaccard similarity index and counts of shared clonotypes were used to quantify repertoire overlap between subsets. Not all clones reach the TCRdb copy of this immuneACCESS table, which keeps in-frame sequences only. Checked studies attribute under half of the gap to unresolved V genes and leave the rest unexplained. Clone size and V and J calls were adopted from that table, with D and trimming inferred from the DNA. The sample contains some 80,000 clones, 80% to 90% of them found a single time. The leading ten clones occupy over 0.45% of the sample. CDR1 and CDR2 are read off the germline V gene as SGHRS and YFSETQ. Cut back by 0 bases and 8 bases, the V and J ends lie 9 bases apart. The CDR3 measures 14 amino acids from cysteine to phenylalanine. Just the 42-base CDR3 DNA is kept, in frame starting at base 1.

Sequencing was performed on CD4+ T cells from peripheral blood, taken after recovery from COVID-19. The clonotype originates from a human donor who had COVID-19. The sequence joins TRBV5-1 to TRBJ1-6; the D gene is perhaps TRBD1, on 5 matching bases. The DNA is TGCGCCAGCAGCTTGGGGGGGTATGATTCACCCCTCCACTTT. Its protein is CASSLGGYDSPLHF.